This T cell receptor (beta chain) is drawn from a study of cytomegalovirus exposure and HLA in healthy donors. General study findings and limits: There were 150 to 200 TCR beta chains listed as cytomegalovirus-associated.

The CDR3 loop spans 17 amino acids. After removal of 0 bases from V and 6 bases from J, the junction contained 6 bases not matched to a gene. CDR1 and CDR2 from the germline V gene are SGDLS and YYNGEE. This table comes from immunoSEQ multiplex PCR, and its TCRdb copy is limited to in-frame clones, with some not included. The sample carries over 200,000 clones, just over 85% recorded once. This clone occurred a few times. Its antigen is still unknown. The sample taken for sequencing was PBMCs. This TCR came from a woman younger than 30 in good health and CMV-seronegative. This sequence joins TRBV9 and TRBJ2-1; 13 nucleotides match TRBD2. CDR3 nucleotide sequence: TGTGCCAGCAGCGTAGACGGACTAGCGGGAGTAGTCAATGAGCAGTTCTTC. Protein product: CASSVDGLAGVVNEQFF.